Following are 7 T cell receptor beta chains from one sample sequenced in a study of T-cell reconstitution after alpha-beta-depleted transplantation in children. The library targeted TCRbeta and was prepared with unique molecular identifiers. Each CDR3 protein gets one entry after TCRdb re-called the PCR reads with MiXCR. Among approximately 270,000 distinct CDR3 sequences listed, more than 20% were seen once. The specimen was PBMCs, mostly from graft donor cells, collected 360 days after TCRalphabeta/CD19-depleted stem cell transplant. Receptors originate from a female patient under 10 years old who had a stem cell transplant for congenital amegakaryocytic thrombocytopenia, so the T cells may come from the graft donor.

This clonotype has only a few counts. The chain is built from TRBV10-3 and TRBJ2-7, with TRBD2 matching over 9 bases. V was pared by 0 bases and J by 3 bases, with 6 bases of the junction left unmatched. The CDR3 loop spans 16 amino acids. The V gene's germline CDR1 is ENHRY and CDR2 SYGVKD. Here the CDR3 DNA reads TGTGCCATCAGTGAGTCGAGGCGGGGGGGTGACTACGAGCAGTACTTC. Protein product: CAISESRRGGDYEQYF.

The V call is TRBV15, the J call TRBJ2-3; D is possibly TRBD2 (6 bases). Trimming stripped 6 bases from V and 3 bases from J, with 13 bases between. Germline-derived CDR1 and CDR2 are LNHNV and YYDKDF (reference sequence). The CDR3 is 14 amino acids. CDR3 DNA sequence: TGTGCCACCAGTAGCGGAGGAATTACAGATACGCAGTATTTT. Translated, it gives CATSSGGITDTQYF.

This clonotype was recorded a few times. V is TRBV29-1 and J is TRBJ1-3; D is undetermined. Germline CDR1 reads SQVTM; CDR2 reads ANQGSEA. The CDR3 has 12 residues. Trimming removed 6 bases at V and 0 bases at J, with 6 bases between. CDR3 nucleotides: TGCAGCGTAGGGAACTCTGGAAACACCATATATTTT. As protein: CSVGNSGNTIYF. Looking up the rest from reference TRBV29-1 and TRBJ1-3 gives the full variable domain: SAVISQKPSRDICQRGTSLTIQCQVDSQVTMMFWYRQQPGQSLTLIATANQGSEATYESGFVIDKFPISRPNLTFSTLTVSNMSPEDSSIYLCSVGNSGNTIYFGEGSWLTVV.

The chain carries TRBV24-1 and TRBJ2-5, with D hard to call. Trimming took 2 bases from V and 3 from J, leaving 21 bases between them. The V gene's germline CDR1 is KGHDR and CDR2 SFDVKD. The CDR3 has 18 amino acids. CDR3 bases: TGTGCCACCAGTGATTCCCCAGGTTCCAAGACCACCAAAGAGACCCAGTACTTC. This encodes CATSDSPGSKTTKETQYF.

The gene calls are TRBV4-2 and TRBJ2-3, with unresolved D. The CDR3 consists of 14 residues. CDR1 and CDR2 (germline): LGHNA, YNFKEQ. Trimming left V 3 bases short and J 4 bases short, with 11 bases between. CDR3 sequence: CASSQGIVADTQYF. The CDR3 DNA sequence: TGTGCCAGCAGCCAGGGGATAGTGGCAGATACGCAGTATTTT.

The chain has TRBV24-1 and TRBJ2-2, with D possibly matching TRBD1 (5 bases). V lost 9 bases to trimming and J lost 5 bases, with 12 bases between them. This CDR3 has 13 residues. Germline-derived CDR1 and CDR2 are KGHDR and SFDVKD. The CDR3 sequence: CATEGHPTGELFF. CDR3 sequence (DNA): TGTGCCACCGAAGGACACCCTACCGGGGAGCTGTTTTTT.

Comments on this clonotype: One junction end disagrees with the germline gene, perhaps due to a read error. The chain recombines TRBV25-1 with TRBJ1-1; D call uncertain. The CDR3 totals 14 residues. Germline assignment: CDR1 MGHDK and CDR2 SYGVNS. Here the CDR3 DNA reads TGTGCCAGCAGCGAATCAGGACGCGGCACTGAAGCTTTCTTT. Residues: CASSESGRGTEAFF.